Presented here are 19 T cell receptor beta chains from one specimen sequenced in a study of shared clonotypes between healthy human individuals. Repertoires were generated with immunoSEQ multiplex PCR, while TCRdb's copy carries only in-frame clones and drops some. This table holds about 380,000 clones, about 96% found once. Source material: memory CD8+ T cells sorted from blood. Subset given: CD45RO+ cells pooled with CCR7-negative TemRA cells. The receptors originated from a man under 40 in good health.

V and J are TRBV29-1 and TRBJ2-3, with D possibly matching TRBD1 (6 bases). Germline values: CDR1 SQVTM, CDR2 ANQGSEA. The ends were cut back, 4 bases at V and 0 bases at J, with 11 bases in the middle. The CDR3 runs to 14 residues. CDR3 DNA sequence: TGCAGCGTTGTAGGGACAACTAGCACAGATACGCAGTATTTT. This gives the protein CSVVGTTSTDTQYF.

CDR3 in DNA: TGCGCCAGCAGTGTTTCAGAACGGGCCTCCTACGAGCAGTACTTC. Its translation is CASSVSERASYEQYF. The chain couples TRBV10-2 to TRBJ2-5; no clear D gene. TRBJ2-7 matches the DNA end more closely, so the J call is doubtful. The CDR3 is made up of 15 amino acids. Germline CDR1 and CDR2: WSHSY and SAAADI.

The rearrangement joins TRBV11-3 to TRBJ2-5; D gene ambiguous. Looked up from germline, CDR1 is SGHNT and CDR2 is YENEEA. V lost 0 bases to trimming and J lost 7 bases, with 9 bases between them. The CDR3 consists of 13 residues. DNA for the CDR3: TGTGCCAGCAGCTTAGACAACCGTGGGACCCAGTACTTC. This gives the protein CASSLDNRGTQYF.

This sequence joins TRBV16 and TRBJ2-1; the D is unclear. Trimming removed 4 bases from V and 4 bases from J, with 17 bases in between. This CDR3 is built from 16 residues. CDR1 is KGHSY, CDR2 FQNENV, per germline. CDR3 region: CASSREWQSLYNEQFF. DNA for the CDR3: TGTGCCAGCAGCCGGGAATGGCAGAGCCTGTACAATGAGCAGTTCTTC.

The chain is built from TRBV27 and TRBJ2-1; TRBD2 agrees at 7 bases. The ends lost 3 bases at V and 7 bases at J; junction bases unmatched: 9. Germline V gene lookup returns CDR1 MNHEY and CDR2 SMNVEV (reference sequence). The length of the CDR3 is 15 residues. Written as DNA, the CDR3 is TGTGCCAGCAGTTTTAGTCGGGGAGGGGTGAATGAGCAGTTCTTC. Its translation: CASSFSRGGVNEQFF.

J is TRBJ2-2 and V is TRBV28, with 7 bases fitting TRBD2. V dropped 3 bases and J dropped 9; count of bases not matched to a gene: 4. The germline V gene encodes CDR1 MDHEN and CDR2 SYDVKM. CDR3 length: 13 amino acids. CDR3 nucleotides: TGTGCCAGCAGTTTGGCGGGAGTCAGGGAGCTGTTTTTT. Its protein product is CASSLAGVRELFF.

The CDR3 DNA reads as TGTGCCAGCAGCTGGGACAACACTGAAGCTTTCTTT. Its protein is CASSWDNTEAFF. This chain links TRBV11-2 with TRBJ1-1; D possibly corresponds to TRBD1 (5 bases). V shed 4 bases and J shed 2 bases, with 5 bases lying between them. There are 12 residues in the CDR3. Germline values: CDR1 SGHAT, CDR2 FQNNGV.

The chain has TRBV19 and TRBJ2-3, with D perhaps matching TRBD2 (6 bases). The germline gives CDR1 LNHDA, CDR2 SQIVND (reference sequence). V lost 4 bases to trimming and J lost 1 base, with 12 bases between them. CDR3 length equals 15 residues. CDR3 in DNA: TGTGCCAGTAGTAGCCGACTAGGGGGCACAGATACGCAGTATTTT. Translation gives CASSSRLGGTDTQYF.

The chain joins TRBV28 to TRBJ1-2; TRBD1 is a possible D gene (5 bases). CDR1 is MDHEN and CDR2 is SYDVKM in the germline V gene. V was pared by 1 base and J by 5 bases, with 11 bases between. The length of the CDR3 is 14 residues. For the CDR3, the DNA is TGTGCCAGCAGTTTATACAGCGGGGGGTATGGCTACACCTTC. Translated, it gives CASSLYSGGYGYTF.

This chain uses TRBV5-1 with TRBJ2-7; D is perhaps TRBD2 (5 bases). The V end was cut by 2 bases, the J end by 4 bases, with 13 bases between. The CDR3 runs 14 residues. From germline, CDR1 is SGHRS and CDR2 YFSETQ. The CDR3, as DNA: TGCGCCAGCAGCTTAACTGGGAGTTGGTACGAGCAGTACTTC. Its protein product is CASSLTGSWYEQYF.

This chain uses TRBV5-4 with TRBJ1-1; weak D call: TRBD1 (5 bases). The CDR3 spans 15 residues. In germline, CDR1 is SGHNT, CDR2 YYREEE (reference sequence). Trimming took 4 bases from V and 0 from J, leaving 13 bases between them. The CDR3 spells CASSRTPPMNTEAFF. In DNA form, the CDR3 reads TGTGCCAGCAGCCGGACACCTCCTATGAACACTGAAGCTTTCTTT.

This rearrangement joins TRBV4-1 to TRBJ2-7; 9 positions match TRBD1. V trimming: 3 bases; J trimming: 7 bases; junction bases outside the gene matches: 4. CDR3 length equals 13 residues. Germline V gene lookup returns CDR1 MGHRA and CDR2 YSYEKL. For the CDR3, the DNA is TGCGCCAGCAGCCAGAGGGACAGGGAGGAGCAGTACTTC. Its translation: CASSQRDREEQYF.

This sequence joins TRBV14 and TRBJ2-2, with D perhaps matching TRBD2 (5 bases). Germline V gives CDR1 SGHDN, CDR2 FVKESK. V lost 4 bases to trimming and J lost 6 bases, with 9 bases between them. CDR3 size: 13 residues. The CDR3 region is CASSRTRSGELFF. The CDR3 nucleotides read TGTGCCAGCAGCCGCACTAGGTCCGGGGAGCTGTTTTTT. Full variable domain (missing parts from reference TRBV14 and TRBJ2-2): EAGVTQFPSHSVIEKGQTVTLRCDPISGHDNLYWYRRVMGKEIKFLLHFVKESKQDESGMPNNRFLAERTGGTYSTLKVQPAELEDSGVYFCASSRTRSGELFFGEGSRLTVL.

This clone has just one count. The rearrangement links TRBV6-1 to TRBJ2-7, with D uncertain. Germline assignment: CDR1 MNHNS and CDR2 SASEGT. V gave up 2 bases and J gave up 3 bases, with 11 bases separating them. This CDR3 is 14 amino acids long. The CDR3 bases are TGTGCCAGCAGTGAAATTAGCAGAAACTACGAGCAGTACTTC. Amino acid sequence: CASSEISRNYEQYF.

The chain links TRBV5-5 to TRBJ1-5, with D perhaps matching TRBD1 (6 bases). Germline loops: CDR1 SGHKS, CDR2 YYEKEE (reference sequence). V lost 2 bases and J 6 bases, leaving 15 bases between the germline ends. The CDR3 is 15 residues long. This CDR3 is CASSLQGLAGQPQHF. CDR3 DNA: TGTGCCAGCAGCTTACAGGGTTTAGCGGGTCAGCCCCAGCATTTT.

The V call is TRBV28, the J call TRBJ2-7; 9 nucleotides agree with TRBD1. V shed 5 bases and J 7 bases; nucleotides not matched to a gene: 15. The CDR3 is made up of 16 amino acids. CDR1 and CDR2 (germline): MDHEN, SYDVKM. The CDR3 loop reads CASSPPPIGDRAEQYF. The CDR3 DNA is TGTGCCAGCAGTCCCCCCCCCATAGGGGACAGGGCAGAGCAGTACTTC.

The rearrangement links TRBV2 to TRBJ2-2; the match to TRBD1 covers 8 bases. CDR3 length: 13 amino acids. The V gene end was trimmed by 7 bases and the J gene end by 5 bases; junction bases not matched to a gene: 3. Germline-derived CDR1 and CDR2 are SNHLY and FYNNEI. CDR3 loop: CASTGQGTGELFF. The CDR3, as DNA: TGTGCCAGCACCGGACAGGGAACCGGGGAGCTGTTTTTT. Based on the CDR3 plus reference TRBV2 and TRBJ2-2, the full variable domain is EPEVTQTPSHQVTQMGQEVILRCVPISNHLYFYWYRQILGQKVEFLVSFYNNEISEKSEIFDDQFSVERPDGSNFTLKIRSTKLEDSAMYFCASTGQGTGELFFGEGSRLTVL.

The chain is built from TRBV19 and TRBJ2-7, with D possibly being TRBD2 (6 bases). Trimming removed 6 bases from V and 0 bases from J, with 15 bases in between. The germline V gene encodes CDR1 LNHDA and CDR2 SQIVND (reference sequence). The length of the CDR3 is 15 residues. The CDR3 loop reads CASSEVAASSYEQYF. The DNA of the CDR3 is TGTGCCAGTAGCGAGGTAGCGGCGTCCTCCTACGAGCAGTACTTC.

The chain joins TRBV28 to TRBJ1-4; D is unresolved. Looked up from germline, CDR1 is MDHEN and CDR2 is SYDVKM. V dropped 6 bases and J dropped 0 bases, with 11 bases sitting between them. This CDR3 contains 15 residues. CDR3 protein: CASSRGGATNEKLFF. In nucleotides, the CDR3 is TGTGCCAGCAGCCGGGGTGGGGCAACTAATGAAAAACTGTTTTTT.